A selection of T cell receptor beta chains follows, all from one sample in a study of shared clonotypes between healthy human individuals. This table comes from immunoSEQ multiplex PCR, and its TCRdb copy is limited to in-frame clones, with some not included. There are a few million clones in the sample; less than 95% occur only once, and 0.37% lies in the top ten. The specimen was naive CD4+ T cells from PBMCs. These receptors were obtained from a man aged 18 to 35 in good health. Some clones in this sample may be carry-over from other donors' samples. The CDR3 runs from the conserved cysteine through the conserved F or W. The D gene is left open where the match is weak. Not all rows give a size; the values are once, few, many and, for expanded clones, a class.

V gene: TRBV5-4; J gene: TRBJ1-4; clone size: -; D gene: -; CDR3 DNA: TGTGCCAGCAGCCTAGCCGGGAAGCCTCCAACTAATGAAAAACTGTTTTTT; CDR3 protein: CASSLAGKPPTNEKLFF
V gene: TRBV7-2; J gene: TRBJ1-2; clone size: -; D gene: -; CDR3 DNA: TGTGCCAGCAGCTTAGCTGGGAACTTCTATGGCTACACCTTC; CDR3 protein: CASSLAGNFYGYTF
V gene: TRBV5-6; J gene: TRBJ1-2; clone size: -; D gene: TRBD1; CDR3 DNA: TGTGCCAGCAGCTCTCTTTTCGGACAGGAGGTTTCGGGTGGCTACACCTTC; CDR3 protein: CASSSLFGQEVSGGYTF
V gene: TRBV7-6; J gene: TRBJ2-5; clone size: -; D gene: -; CDR3 DNA: TGTGCCAGCAGCTTAGAGTACCAAGAGACCCAGTACTTC; CDR3 protein: CASSLEYQETQYF
V gene: TRBV6-4; J gene: TRBJ2-3; clone size: -; D gene: TRBD1; CDR3 DNA: TGTGCCAGCAGTGAGGGACAGGGGGCTTTAGATACGCAGTATTTT; CDR3 protein: CASSEGQGALDTQYF
V gene: TRBV19; J gene: TRBJ2-3; clone size: -; D gene: -; CDR3 DNA: TGTGCCAGTAGCGGGGGGAGCGGGACAAGCACAGATACGCAGTATTTT; CDR3 protein: CASSGGSGTSTDTQYF
V gene: TRBV11-1; J gene: TRBJ1-2; clone size: -; D gene: -; CDR3 DNA: TGTGCCAGCAGCATGAGAGACATGGAGGAGAGCTACACCTTC; CDR3 protein: CASSMRDMEESYTF
V gene: TRBV5-4; J gene: TRBJ2-7; clone size: -; D gene: -; CDR3 DNA: TGTGCCAGCAGCCCTAGGCAGGCCACTTCCTACGAGCAGTACTTC; CDR3 protein: CASSPRQATSYEQYF
V gene: TRBV28; J gene: TRBJ2-5; clone size: -; D gene: -; CDR3 DNA: TGTGCCAGCAGTTTGGGGCAAGAGACCCAGTACTTC; CDR3 protein: CASSLGQETQYF
V gene: TRBV10-2; J gene: TRBJ2-7; clone size: -; D gene: TRBD1; CDR3 DNA: TGCGCCAGCAGTCCCGGGACAGGATCGAGGGTCGGCGAGCAGTACTTC; CDR3 protein: CASSPGTGSRVGEQYF
V gene: TRBV5-4; J gene: TRBJ2-3; clone size: -; D gene: -; CDR3 DNA: TGTGCCAGCAGCAAAGGGACCCGGTCAGATACGCAGTATTTT; CDR3 protein: CASSKGTRSDTQYF
V gene: TRBV28; J gene: TRBJ1-4; clone size: -; D gene: TRBD1; CDR3 DNA: TGTGCCAGCAGTCCACCCGGGACAGGGGATGAAAAACTGTTTTTT; CDR3 protein: CASSPPGTGDEKLFF
V gene: TRBV19; J gene: TRBJ2-5; clone size: -; D gene: TRBD2; CDR3 DNA: TGTGCCAGTAGACTAGCGGGAGCAACGGGGGAGACCCAGTACTTC; CDR3 protein: CASRLAGATGETQYF
V gene: TRBV29-1; J gene: TRBJ1-1; clone size: -; D gene: -; CDR3 DNA: TGCAGCGTAGGTGAAGGTGCGGGCACTGAAGCTTTCTTT; CDR3 protein: CSVGEGAGTEAFF
V gene: TRBV4-2; J gene: TRBJ2-1; clone size: -; D gene: TRBD2; CDR3 DNA: TGTGCCAGCAGCCAAGCGGGGACTACGCAGTTCTTC; CDR3 protein: CASSQAGTTQFF
V gene: TRBV5-1; J gene: TRBJ2-7; clone size: -; D gene: TRBD2; CDR3 DNA: TGCGCCAGCAGCTTTTCAGTGGGACCTAGCGGGTACGAGCAGTACTTC; CDR3 protein: CASSFSVGPSGYEQYF
V gene: TRBV6-5; J gene: TRBJ2-2; clone size: -; D gene: -; CDR3 DNA: TGTGCCAGCCAGAGAGGTTCGGACACCGGGGAGCTGTTTTTT; CDR3 protein: CASQRGSDTGELFF
V gene: TRBV6-1; J gene: TRBJ2-5; clone size: -; D gene: -; CDR3 DNA: TGTGCCAGCAAGCGAACAGGGATCTTAGAGACCCAGTACTTC; CDR3 protein: CASKRTGILETQYF
V gene: TRBV10-3; J gene: TRBJ2-7; clone size: once; D gene: -; CDR3 DNA: TGTGCCATCAGGACAGCGACCGGGGAGCAGTACTTC; CDR3 protein: CAIRTATGEQYF
V gene: TRBV20-1; J gene: TRBJ1-2; clone size: -; D gene: -; CDR3 DNA: TGCAGTGGTACAGGAGGGCTTGGCTACACCTTC; CDR3 protein: CSGTGGLGYTF
V gene: TRBV27; J gene: TRBJ1-3; clone size: -; D gene: -; CDR3 DNA: TGTGCCAGCAGCCCCGCGGGTGGCAGTCTAGGTGGAAACACCATATATTTT; CDR3 protein: CASSPAGGSLGGNTIYF
V gene: TRBV20-1; J gene: TRBJ2-1; clone size: -; D gene: TRBD2; CDR3 DNA: TGCAGTGCTAGAGGGACTAGCTCAGTGTTCTTC; CDR3 protein: CSARGTSSVFF
V gene: TRBV18; J gene: TRBJ1-5; clone size: once; D gene: -; CDR3 DNA: TGTGCCAGCTCACCACCCCTGGCCAGGGCACAACAGCCCCAGCATTTT; CDR3 protein: CASSPPLARAQQPQHF
V gene: TRBV30; J gene: TRBJ2-7; clone size: -; D gene: -; CDR3 DNA: TGTGCCTGGAGTTACCAGCGGAGTCCAACCTCCTACGAGCAGTACTTC; CDR3 protein: CAWSYQRSPTSYEQYF
V gene: TRBV5-4; J gene: TRBJ2-5; clone size: -; D gene: TRBD1; CDR3 DNA: TGTGCCAGCAGTTGGGACAGTGAGACCCAGTACTTC; CDR3 protein: CASSWDSETQYF
V gene: TRBV5-1; J gene: TRBJ2-7; clone size: -; D gene: -; CDR3 DNA: TGCGCCAGCAACAGGGACCCTTCCTCCTACGAGCAGTACTTC; CDR3 protein: CASNRDPSSYEQYF
V gene: TRBV6-1; J gene: TRBJ2-5; clone size: -; D gene: -; CDR3 DNA: TGTGCCAGCAGTGAAGTCGGCGATCAAGAGACCCAGTACTTC; CDR3 protein: CASSEVGDQETQYF
V gene: TRBV28; J gene: TRBJ1-2; clone size: -; D gene: -; CDR3 DNA: TGTGCCAGCAGTCCTATCCGCCTTTATGGCTACACCTTC; CDR3 protein: CASSPIRLYGYTF